By share, the clone carrying this TCR beta chain counts as medium-sized. TRB rearrangements were amplified by multiplex PCR with BIOMED2 TRB-A/B primers. TCRdb ran MiXCR on the multiplex PCR reads and lists one entry per CDR3 protein. Of 6,000 or so distinct CDR3 sequences in the sample, approximately 26% were seen once. The data were taken from a study of T and B cells in COVID-19 patients. Each TRB amplification used roughly 250-550 ng of genomic DNA from blood. Material for sequencing was blood. The clonotype was recovered from a human donor with active COVID-19.

Here the CDR3 DNA reads TGTGCCAGCAGTCCGGACGATTTTAATGAAAAACTGTTTTTT. The encoded protein is CASSPDDFNEKLFF. This sequence joins TRBV6-5 and TRBJ1-4; D remains unclear. The CDR3 runs 14 residues. The germline V gene has CDR1 MNHEY and CDR2 SVGAGI. V lost 5 bases and J lost 4, with 11 bases in between.